The 32 T cell receptor beta chains in this list originate from one sample, sequenced in a study of post-analysis software for immune sequencing data. Regarding the study as a whole: Five or six TRBV segments were significantly more frequent in patients than in controls. TRBV5-6, TRBV5-1 and TRBV20-1 were among these segments.

Researchers reported that TCR beta cDNA libraries carried unique molecular identifiers. Using its own MiXCR run on the PCR reads, TCRdb lists one record per CDR3 protein. The repertoire holds hundreds of thousands of distinct CDR3 sequences, with 55% to 60% as singletons. Which antigens these TCRs recognize remains unknown. Sequencing was done on a sample of blood. These TCRs come from a girl aged 2 to 9 with multiple sclerosis.

The rearrangement joins TRBV29-1 to TRBJ1-1; a weak D match, TRBD1 (5 bases). V was pared by 0 bases and J by 4 bases, with 18 bases between. The CDR3 has 16 amino acids. Germline values: CDR1 SQVTM, CDR2 ANQGSEA. CDR3 loop: CSVEDLEGMGGTEAFF. The CDR3 DNA follows: TGCAGCGTTGAAGATCTGGAGGGCATGGGGGGCACTGAAGCTTTCTTT.

V is TRBV29-1 and J is TRBJ2-4, with 8 bases lining up with TRBD2. V shed 7 bases, J shed 4 bases, and the junction held 9 bases outside the gene matches. This CDR3 has 14 amino acids. Germline CDR1 is SQVTM and CDR2 is ANQGSEA. In DNA form, the CDR3 reads TGCAGCGGACAGGCGGGGGGACTTAAAAACATTCAGTACTTC. Translating gives CSGQAGGLKNIQYF.

The chain employs TRBV5-1 and TRBJ2-6; possibly TRBD1 for D (5 bases). Deletions cut 1 base from V and 2 bases from J, with 19 bases between. This CDR3 is built from 19 residues. Germline lookup yields CDR1 SGHRS and CDR2 YFSETQ. The CDR3 here is CASSLTPQDGRTGANVLTF. CDR3 nucleotides: TGCGCCAGCAGCTTGACCCCACAGGATGGACGCACTGGGGCCAACGTCCTGACTTTC.

The chain recombines TRBV28 with TRBJ2-4; no definite D call. The end of the DNA fits TRBJ2-7 better, so the J call may be wrong. CDR3 length equals 13 residues. Germline CDR1 MDHEN, CDR2 SYDVKM. CDR3 residues: CASSLTSPDEQYF. CDR3 coding DNA: TGTGCCAGCAGTTTAACCAGTCCCGACGAGCAGTACTTC.

A few counts support this clonotype. This chain uses TRBV11-1 with TRBJ2-1, with D perhaps being TRBD1 or TRBD2 (5 bases each). The V end was cut by 1 base, the J end by 7 bases, with 14 bases between. The germline gives CDR1 SGHAT, CDR2 FQDESV (reference sequence). The CDR3 covers 15 residues. DNA for the CDR3: TGTGCCAGCAGCTTAGGAGCAGAGGGGTGGAATGAGCAGTTCTTC. As protein: CASSLGAEGWNEQFF. The full variable domain, rest sourced from reference TRBV11-1 and TRBJ2-1, is EAEVAQSPRYKITEKSQAVAFWCDPISGHATLYWYRQILGQGPELLVQFQDESVVDDSQLPKDRFSAERLKGVDSTLKIQPAELGDSAMYLCASSLGAEGWNEQFFGPGTRLTVL.

The genes are TRBV5-1 and TRBJ2-1; D gene ambiguous. With 1 base removed from V and 4 bases from J, the gap between germline ends came to 9 bases. Germline V gives CDR1 SGHRS, CDR2 YFSETQ. There are 14 residues in the CDR3. The CDR3 sequence: CASSLWGGYNEQFF. The CDR3 coding sequence is TGCGCCAGCAGCTTGTGGGGTGGATACAATGAGCAGTTCTTC. Full variable domain (missing parts from reference TRBV5-1 and TRBJ2-1): KAGVTQTPRYLIKTRGQQVTLSCSPISGHRSVSWYQQTPGQGLQFLFEYFSETQRNKGNFPGRFSGRQFSNSRSEMNVSTLELGDSALYLCASSLWGGYNEQFFGPGTRLTVL.

This clonotype was seen a handful of times. The V gene is TRBV20-1, the J gene TRBJ2-1; tentative D call: TRBD2 (7 bases). In germline, CDR1 is DFQATT, CDR2 SNEGSKA (reference sequence). The CDR3 length is 16 residues. Trimming removed 6 bases from V and 3 bases from J, with 21 bases in between. The CDR3 DNA follows: TGCAGTGCAAGGGACGTTCGGGGGGCTGACTACAATGAGCAGTTCTTC. Encoded protein: CSARDVRGADYNEQFF.

The chain links TRBV5-1 to TRBJ2-1; 8 bases line up with TRBD1. Germline CDR1 reads SGHRS; CDR2 reads YFSETQ. J gave up 5 bases and V 2 bases, and 6 bases lay outside the gene matches. This CDR3 is 15 amino acids long. The CDR3 loop reads CASSFQGAGHNEQFF. In nucleotides, the CDR3 is TGCGCCAGCAGCTTCCAGGGGGCAGGCCACAATGAGCAGTTCTTC.

This clonotype was seen more than once but under ten times. This rearrangement joins TRBV18 to TRBJ2-3; D is unclear. Germline V gives CDR1 KGHSH, CDR2 LQKENI. This CDR3 is 13 amino acids long. Between the trimmed V and J ends, which lost 0 bases and 4 bases, there was a span of 5 bases. CDR3 in DNA: TGTGCCAGCTCACCACCGATCCCAGATACGCAGTATTTT. Its protein is CASSPPIPDTQYF.

The genes are TRBV4-1 and TRBJ1-2; no definite D call. Germline lookup yields CDR1 MGHRA and CDR2 YSYEKL. The V gene lost 1 base and the J gene lost 0 bases, with 12 bases spanning the gap. The CDR3 has 16 residues. The CDR3 reads CASSQGTAQANYGYTF. The CDR3 region has the DNA TGCGCCAGCAGCCAAGGGACTGCTCAAGCTAACTATGGCTACACCTTC.

The chain combines TRBV20-1 with TRBJ2-3; possible D gene TRBD2, 6 bases. V lost 1 base and J lost 4, with 15 bases in between. Germline V gene sequence: CDR1 DFQATT, CDR2 SNEGSKA (reference sequence). The length of the CDR3 is 15 residues. The CDR3 bases are TGCAGTGCTAGAGGAGGGGCTAGCGTGCCAGATACGCAGTATTTT. Translated, it gives CSARGGASVPDTQYF.

The rearrangement uses TRBV12-5 and TRBJ1-1, with a possible D match to TRBD1 (6 bases). Germline CDR1 is LGHNT and CDR2 is FRNRAP. Trimming left V 3 bases short and J 3 bases short, with 17 bases between. The CDR3 totals 16 residues. The CDR3 coding sequence is TGTGCTAGTGGTTTACCCCAGGGGAGGTGGGACACTGAAGCTTTCTTT. This encodes CASGLPQGRWDTEAFF.

The chain employs TRBV29-1 and TRBJ1-2; TRBD1 matches 10 bases. The germline gives CDR1 SQVTM, CDR2 ANQGSEA. V was clipped by 4 bases and J by 6 bases; unmatched bases: 5. This CDR3 region has 13 residues. The CDR3 is CSVVRTGGNGYTF. In DNA form, the CDR3 reads TGCAGCGTTGTCAGGACAGGGGGTAATGGCTACACCTTC. The whole variable domain, remainder taken from reference TRBV29-1 and TRBJ1-2, is SAVISQKPSRDICQRGTSLTIQCQVDSQVTMMFWYRQQPGQSLTLIATANQGSEATYESGFVIDKFPISRPNLTFSTLTVSNMSPEDSSIYLCSVVRTGGNGYTFGSGTRLTVV.

The chain employs TRBV29-1 and TRBJ2-1, with D perhaps matching TRBD1 or TRBD2 (5 bases each). Trimming stripped 4 bases from V and 5 bases from J, with 15 bases between. The CDR3 is 14 residues long. CDR1 is SQVTM, CDR2 ANQGSEA, per germline. CDR3 DNA sequence: TGCAGCGTTGGGGCCAGGGCCGGGAACAATGAGCAGTTCTTC. Residues: CSVGARAGNNEQFF.

In this sample, this clonotype turned up once. V gene TRBV18 combines with J gene TRBJ1-5, with 8 bases identical to TRBD1. CDR3 length equals 16 residues. Unmatched junction bases numbered 7, after V lost 2 bases and J lost 4 bases. Per germline, CDR1 KGHSH and CDR2 LQKENI. This chain's CDR3 is CASSPNGQGGNQPQHF. The CDR3 nucleotides read TGTGCCAGCTCACCAAACGGACAGGGAGGGAATCAGCCCCAGCATTTT.

The V call is TRBV5-1, the J call TRBJ1-1; 9 bases line up with TRBD1. J was trimmed by 2 bases and V by 0 bases; bases with no gene match: 5. CDR3 size: 16 residues. Germline V gene sequence: CDR1 SGHRS, CDR2 YFSETQ. CDR3 region: CASSLGPTGGNTEAFF. The CDR3 DNA sequence: TGCGCCAGCAGCTTGGGACCGACAGGGGGAAACACTGAAGCTTTCTTT. The full variable domain, rest sourced from reference TRBV5-1 and TRBJ1-1, is KAGVTQTPRYLIKTRGQQVTLSCSPISGHRSVSWYQQTPGQGLQFLFEYFSETQRNKGNFPGRFSGRQFSNSRSEMNVSTLELGDSALYLCASSLGPTGGNTEAFFGQGTRLTVV.

This clonotype was observed a few times. The chain recombines TRBV20-1 with TRBJ2-7, with 7 bases that match TRBD2. The CDR3 runs to 15 residues. J lost 2 bases, V lost 0 bases, and 7 bases had no gene match. Germline-derived CDR1 and CDR2 are DFQATT and SNEGSKA (reference sequence). Written as DNA, the CDR3 is TGCAGTGCTAGAGATCCAGCTAGCGGCCCCTACGAGCAGTACTTC. It specifies CSARDPASGPYEQYF.

The rearrangement joins TRBV30 to TRBJ1-4; possibly TRBD1 for D (6 bases). The V and J ends lost 5 bases and 0 bases respectively, with 7 bases between them. CDR3 length: 13 residues. Germline loops: CDR1 GTSNPN, CDR2 SVGIG (reference sequence). In DNA, the CDR3 is TGTGCCTGGCAGGGGCCAACTAATGAAAAACTGTTTTTT. This sequence encodes CAWQGPTNEKLFF.

This clonotype was counted only a few times. This chain uses TRBV10-3 with TRBJ2-3; 8 bases agree with TRBD2. The ends lost 8 bases at V and 5 bases at J; junction bases unmatched: 9. This CDR3 region has 14 residues. CDR1 ENHRY and CDR2 SYGVKD come from the germline V gene. DNA of the CDR3: TGTGCCATCGGCCAGCGGGGGTATAGAGATACGCAGTATTTT. This sequence encodes CAIGQRGYRDTQYF.

The rearrangement links TRBV10-3 to TRBJ1-1; D is perhaps TRBD1 (6 bases). CDR3 length: 14 amino acids. Germline V gene lookup returns CDR1 ENHRY and CDR2 SYGVKD. Trimming stripped 6 bases from V and 0 bases from J, with 11 bases between. The CDR3 nucleotides read TGTGCCATCAGGGTGGACAGAGTGAACACTGAAGCTTTCTTT. As protein: CAIRVDRVNTEAFF.

This chain links TRBV20-1 with TRBJ2-5; D possibly corresponds to TRBD1 (6 bases). V was clipped by 3 bases and J by 3 bases, with 8 bases between them. Germline CDR1 and CDR2: DFQATT and SNEGSKA (reference sequence). The CDR3 spans 12 residues. The CDR3 nucleotides are TGCAGTGCTAGTGCAGGGGAAGAGACCCAGTACTTC. Translation: CSASAGEETQYF.

The genes are TRBV3-1 and TRBJ1-1, with 9 bases fitting TRBD1. CDR1 is LGHDT and CDR2 is YNNKEL in the germline V gene (reference sequence). This CDR3 spans 13 amino acids. V was clipped by 4 bases and J by 7 bases; unmatched bases: 4. The CDR3: CASSRQGDSEAFF. The CDR3 nucleotides are TGTGCCAGCAGCCGACAGGGGGACAGTGAAGCTTTCTTT.

V usage is TRBV14 and J usage is TRBJ2-3; D is perhaps TRBD1 or TRBD2 (5 bases each). The CDR3 has 16 residues. V was trimmed by 1 base and J by 0 bases, leaving 11 bases between them. Germline V gene data show CDR1 as SGHDN and CDR2 as FVKESK. As DNA, the CDR3 is TGTGCCAGCAGCCAAGGGACACTAGTGAGCACAGATACGCAGTATTTT. Translating it yields CASSQGTLVSTDTQYF. Full variable domain (rest looked up from reference TRBV14 and TRBJ2-3): EAGVTQFPSHSVIEKGQTVTLRCDPISGHDNLYWYRRVMGKEIKFLLHFVKESKQDESGMPNNRFLAERTGGTYSTLKVQPAELEDSGVYFCASSQGTLVSTDTQYFGPGTRLTVL.

The genes are TRBV11-3 and TRBJ2-7; TRBD2 matches 7 bases. Matching the DNA end better, TRBJ2-1 makes the J call doubtful. Germline V CDR1 and CDR2: SGHNT, YENEEA. CDR3 length: 15 residues. The CDR3 sequence is CASSTSGVKYNEQFF. Here the CDR3 DNA reads TGTGCCAGCAGCACCAGCGGGGTCAAATACAATGAGCAGTTCTTC.

This clonotype was counted once. The CDR3 nucleotides read TGCAGTGCCCCTCTGGGAGGGGCCAGCACAGATACGCAGTATTTT. Its translation: CSAPLGGASTDTQYF. J is TRBJ2-3 and V is TRBV20-1, with 7 bases fitting TRBD2. Per the germline V gene, CDR1 is DFQATT and CDR2 is SNEGSKA (reference sequence). The CDR3 spans 15 residues. Germline trimming cut 6 bases from V and 0 bases from J; bases unmatched to any gene: 9.

V is TRBV5-1 and J is TRBJ2-1, with TRBD2 identical over 7 bases. CDR1 is SGHRS, CDR2 YFSETQ, per germline. The CDR3 covers 17 residues. Trimming at V came to 0 bases and at J to 1 base, leaving 7 bases not matched to a gene. In DNA form, the CDR3 reads TGCGCCAGCAGCTTGGCAACTAGCGCAAGGTCCTACAATGAGCAGTTCTTC. Its translation is CASSLATSARSYNEQFF.

The V call is TRBV5-1, the J call TRBJ1-1, with D perhaps matching TRBD1 (6 bases). Trimming took off 0 bases at V and 0 bases at J, with 15 bases between the two ends. The CDR3 covers 17 residues. Germline V gene lookup returns CDR1 SGHRS and CDR2 YFSETQ. CDR3 sequence: CASSLAEYGGLNTEAFF. In nucleotides, the CDR3 is TGCGCCAGCAGCTTGGCAGAATATGGGGGCCTGAACACTGAAGCTTTCTTT. Combining the CDR3 with reference TRBV5-1 and TRBJ1-1 gives the whole variable domain KAGVTQTPRYLIKTRGQQVTLSCSPISGHRSVSWYQQTPGQGLQFLFEYFSETQRNKGNFPGRFSGRQFSNSRSEMNVSTLELGDSALYLCASSLAEYGGLNTEAFFGQGTRLTVV.

This clonotype was observed a few times. The V gene is TRBV6-2 or TRBV6-3, the J gene TRBJ2-1; 9 nucleotides match TRBD2. Losses at the gene ends were 7 bases for V and 6 bases for J; bases not matched to a gene: 16. Per the germline V gene, CDR1 is MNHEY and CDR2 is SVGEGT. The CDR3 consists of 17 residues. The CDR3 region is CASTNPPGGGASNEQFF. Here the CDR3 DNA reads TGTGCCAGCACTAACCCTCCTGGCGGGGGGGCTAGCAATGAGCAGTTCTTC.

V and J are TRBV29-1 and TRBJ2-1; perhaps TRBD2 as D (5 bases). Deletions cut 3 bases from V and 7 bases from J, with 16 bases between. Germline loops: CDR1 SQVTM, CDR2 ANQGSEA. This CDR3 has 14 amino acids. In nucleotides, the CDR3 is TGCAGCGTTGAGGGGTGGGCGGGCGATAATGAGCAGTTCTTC. Translation gives CSVEGWAGDNEQFF.

The chain links TRBV27 to TRBJ1-5, with TRBD1 as a possible D gene (5 bases). Trimming removed 3 bases from V and 5 bases from J, with 5 bases in between. CDR3 size: 12 residues. The germline V gene has CDR1 MNHEY and CDR2 SMNVEV (reference sequence). In DNA form, the CDR3 reads TGTGCCAGCAGTTTCAGGGATCAGCCCCAGCATTTT. Protein sequence: CASSFRDQPQHF.

V usage is TRBV27 and J usage is TRBJ1-2; TRBD1 aligns across 8 bases. The CDR3 covers 15 residues. With 5 bases clipped from V and 7 bases from J, the junction kept 12 bases outside the gene matches. Germline V gene data show CDR1 as MNHEY and CDR2 as SMNVEV (reference sequence). Here the CDR3 reads CASSPLTQGAGGYTF. The CDR3, as DNA: TGTGCCAGCAGTCCCTTGACGCAGGGGGCGGGTGGCTACACCTTC.

This clonotype was observed a handful of times. The chain employs TRBV7-6 and TRBJ2-3; 7 nucleotides match TRBD1. CDR3 size: 15 residues. CDR1 is SGHVS and CDR2 is FNYEAQ in the germline V gene. With V trimmed by 1 base and J by 4 bases, 5 bases remained unmatched. DNA for the CDR3: TGTGCCAGCAGCTTAGTAGGGGGCTTTTCAGATACGCAGTATTTT. It specifies CASSLVGGFSDTQYF.